This T cell receptor (beta chain) came from a study of T-cell reconstitution after alpha-beta-depleted transplantation in children (dated by TCRdb to the mid-2010s). In the study overall: Using TCR repertoire profiling, the study quantitatively followed how T-cell immune reconstitution unfolded in children after TCRalphabeta/CD19-depleted allogeneic hematopoietic cell transplantation.

Study-wide findings and limitations: In some patients, the high TCRbeta diversity seen at day 60 was put down to recipient T cells and intrathymic progenitors that had survived conditioning. The frequencies of hyperexpanded clones fell over the following months, and after one year, T-cell counts and TCRbeta diversity were mostly attributed to newly produced T cells. Apparently early alphabetaT-cell count recovery about two months after transplant reportedly relied on only several hundred rapidly expanded clones derived from non-depleted graft cells.

To prepare the library, PCR was applied. TCRdb records Illumina HiSeq 2500 as the sequencer. Molecular barcoding was employed in the preparation of TCR libraries, with unique molecular identifiers being used to normalize TCRbeta repertoire quantification. TCRdb reprocessed the public reads (quality trimming at Q25 with fastp, clone calling with MiXCR) and kept in-frame beta chains. Entries that share a CDR3 protein sequence are merged under the most common genes and DNA. This sample lists 480,000 or so distinct CDR3 sequences; roughly a tenth were detected once. The ten largest clones take up just over 2% of the sample. The CDR3 has 15 amino acids, counting the end cysteine and phenylalanine. The DNA shown is the 45-base CDR3, in frame from base 1. Based on the germline V gene (reference sequence), the CDR1 and CDR2 sequences are DFQATT and SNEGSKA. Trimming at the junction amounts to 6 bases on V and 1 base on J, and the germline ends lie 17 bases apart.

This clonotype occurred a few times. Its antigen is not yet known. No clone much larger than this one lies a single base away; base qualities are absent. The sample's treatment or condition label, in plain terms: allogeneic hematopoietic cell transplantation with graft depleted of TCRalphabeta T cells and CD19 B cells. The transplant recipients were children given TCRalphabeta/CD19-depleted allogeneic hematopoietic cell grafts. This receptor was obtained from a child aged 2-15 years with inherited bone marrow failure, due to receive a stem cell transplant. Here the sequenced sample was PBMCs, taken before TCRalphabeta/CD19-depleted stem cell transplant. The rearranged chain carries TRBV20-1 and TRBJ2-3, and the D gene may be TRBD2, 6 bases matching. The DNA sequence is TGCAGTGCAACGGCGGGAAGGCTTGGCACAGATACGCAGTATTTT. Translated, it reads CSATAGRLGTDTQYF.